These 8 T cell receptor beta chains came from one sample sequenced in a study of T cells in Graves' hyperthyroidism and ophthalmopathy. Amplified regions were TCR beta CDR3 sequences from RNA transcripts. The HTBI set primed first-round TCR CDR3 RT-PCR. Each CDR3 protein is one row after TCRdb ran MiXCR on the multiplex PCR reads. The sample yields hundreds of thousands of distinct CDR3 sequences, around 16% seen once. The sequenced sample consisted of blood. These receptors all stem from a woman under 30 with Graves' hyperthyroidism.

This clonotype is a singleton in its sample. The CDR3 reads CASSEGSVNLYGYTF. The CDR3 nucleotides are TGTGCCAGCAGTGAAGGGTCAGTTAACCTCTATGGCTACACCTTC. The chain links TRBV2 to TRBJ1-2; no clear D. The V gene lost 1 base and the J gene lost 4 bases, with 13 bases spanning the gap. The CDR3 runs 15 residues. From germline, CDR1 is SNHLY and CDR2 FYNNEI.

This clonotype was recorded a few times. The CDR3 region is CASSLNSLNEKLFF. DNA for the CDR3: TGTGCCAGCAGCTTAAACTCTCTTAATGAAAAACTGTTTTTT. The chain combines TRBV5-6 with TRBJ1-4; D is undetermined. Germline assignment: CDR1 SGHDT and CDR2 YYEEEE. The CDR3 contains 14 residues. The V and J ends lost 2 bases and 4 bases respectively, with 9 bases between them.

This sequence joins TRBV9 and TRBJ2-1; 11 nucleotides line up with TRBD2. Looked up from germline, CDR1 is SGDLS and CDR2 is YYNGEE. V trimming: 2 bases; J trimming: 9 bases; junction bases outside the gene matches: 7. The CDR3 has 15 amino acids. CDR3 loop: CASSVSGGARIEQFF. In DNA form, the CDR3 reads TGTGCCAGCAGCGTTAGCGGGGGGGCCCGGATTGAGCAGTTCTTC.

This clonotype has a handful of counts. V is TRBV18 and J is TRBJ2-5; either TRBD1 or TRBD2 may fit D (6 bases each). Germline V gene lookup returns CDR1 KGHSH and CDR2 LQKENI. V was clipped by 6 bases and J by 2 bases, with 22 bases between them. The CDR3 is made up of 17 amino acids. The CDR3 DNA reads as TGTGCCAGCTCCCTTTCCCTGACAGGAGGGGAACAAGAGACCCAGTACTTC. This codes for CASSLSLTGGEQETQYF.

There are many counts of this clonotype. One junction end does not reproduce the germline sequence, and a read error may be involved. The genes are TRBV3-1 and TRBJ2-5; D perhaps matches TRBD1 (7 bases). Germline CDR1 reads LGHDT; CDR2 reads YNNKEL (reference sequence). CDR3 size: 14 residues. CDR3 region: CAGSQGDFRETQYF. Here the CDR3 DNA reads TGTGCCGGCAGCCAGGGGGACTTCCGAGAGACCCAGTACTTC.

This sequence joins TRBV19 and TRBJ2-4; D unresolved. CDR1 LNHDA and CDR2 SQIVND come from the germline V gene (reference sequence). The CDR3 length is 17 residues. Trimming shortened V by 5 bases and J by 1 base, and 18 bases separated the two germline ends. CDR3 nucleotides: TGTGCCAGTAGTTTCTCGACCCACGTGGGGGCCAAAAACATTCAGTACTTC. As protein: CASSFSTHVGAKNIQYF. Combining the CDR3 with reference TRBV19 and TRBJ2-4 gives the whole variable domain DGGITQSPKYLFRKEGQNVTLSCEQNLNHDAMYWYRQDPGQGLRLIYYSQIVNDFQKGDIAEGYSVSREKKESFPLTVTSAQKNPTAFYLCASSFSTHVGAKNIQYFGAGTRLSVL.

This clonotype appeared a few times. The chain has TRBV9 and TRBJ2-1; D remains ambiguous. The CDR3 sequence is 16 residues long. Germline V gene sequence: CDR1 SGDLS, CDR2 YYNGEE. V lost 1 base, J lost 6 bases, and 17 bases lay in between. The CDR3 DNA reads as TGTGCCAGCAGCGTAAACCCCGCGACGACTGGCAATGAGCAGTTCTTC. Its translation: CASSVNPATTGNEQFF.

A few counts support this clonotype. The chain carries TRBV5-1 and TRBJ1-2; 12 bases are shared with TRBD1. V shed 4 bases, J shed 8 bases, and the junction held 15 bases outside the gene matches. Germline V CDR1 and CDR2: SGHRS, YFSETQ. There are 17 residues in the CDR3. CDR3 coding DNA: TGCGCCAGCAGCGTACGCCTCCGGGACAGGGGGCTCTGGGGCTACACCTTC. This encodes CASSVRLRDRGLWGYTF.